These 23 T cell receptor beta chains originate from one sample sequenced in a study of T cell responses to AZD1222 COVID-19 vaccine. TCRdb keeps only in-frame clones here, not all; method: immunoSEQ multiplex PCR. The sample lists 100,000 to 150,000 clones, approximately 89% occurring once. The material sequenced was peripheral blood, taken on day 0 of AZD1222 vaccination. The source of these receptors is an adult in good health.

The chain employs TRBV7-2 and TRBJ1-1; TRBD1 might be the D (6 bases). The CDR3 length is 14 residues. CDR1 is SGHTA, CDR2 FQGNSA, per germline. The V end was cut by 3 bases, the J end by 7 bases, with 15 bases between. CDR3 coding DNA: TGTGCCAGCAGCTTGGAGCAGGGGATCGGTGAAGCTTTCTTT. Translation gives CASSLEQGIGEAFF.

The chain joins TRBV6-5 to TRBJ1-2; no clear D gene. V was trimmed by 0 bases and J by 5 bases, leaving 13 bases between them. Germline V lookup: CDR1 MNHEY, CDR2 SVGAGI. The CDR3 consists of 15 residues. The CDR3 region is CASSYSASGEYGYTF. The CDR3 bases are TGTGCCAGCAGTTACTCCGCCTCCGGGGAGTATGGCTACACCTTC.

The chain's CDR3 is CASTYGPGTGELFF. The CDR3 region has the DNA TGTGCCAGCACCTATGGCCCGGGCACCGGGGAGCTGTTTTTT. The chain joins TRBV6-5 to TRBJ2-2; D not resolved. This CDR3 has 14 residues. Germline CDR1 is MNHEY and CDR2 is SVGAGI. Trimming removed 7 bases at V and 4 bases at J, with 13 bases between.

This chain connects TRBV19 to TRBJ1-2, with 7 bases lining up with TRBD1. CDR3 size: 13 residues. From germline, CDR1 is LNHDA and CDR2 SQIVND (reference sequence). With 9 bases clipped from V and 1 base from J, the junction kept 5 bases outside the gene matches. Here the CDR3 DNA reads TGTGCCAGCCGGGGACAGTTTAACTATGGCTACACCTTC. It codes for CASRGQFNYGYTF.

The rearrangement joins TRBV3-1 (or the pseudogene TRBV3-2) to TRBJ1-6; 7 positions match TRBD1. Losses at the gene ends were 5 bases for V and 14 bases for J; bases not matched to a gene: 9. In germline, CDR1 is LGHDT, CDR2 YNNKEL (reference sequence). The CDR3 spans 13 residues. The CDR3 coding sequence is TGTGCCAGCAGCTCCCGACAGGGAGGGTCCCTCCACTTT. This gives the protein CASSSRQGGSLHF.

CDR3 nucleotides: TGTGCCAGCAGCTTAGAGAGCCAGGAGACCCAGTACTTC. As protein: CASSLESQETQYF. This sequence joins TRBV11-3 and TRBJ2-5; no definite D call. The CDR3 covers 13 residues. V lost 0 bases and J 5 bases, leaving 7 bases between the germline ends. Germline CDR1 and CDR2: SGHNT and YENEEA.

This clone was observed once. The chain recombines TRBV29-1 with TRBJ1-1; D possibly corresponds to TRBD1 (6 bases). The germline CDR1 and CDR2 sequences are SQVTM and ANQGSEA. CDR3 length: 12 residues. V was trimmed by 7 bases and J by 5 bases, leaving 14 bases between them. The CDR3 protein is CSAQGGGTEAFF. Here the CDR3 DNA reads TGCAGCGCCCAGGGAGGGGGGACTGAAGCTTTCTTT.

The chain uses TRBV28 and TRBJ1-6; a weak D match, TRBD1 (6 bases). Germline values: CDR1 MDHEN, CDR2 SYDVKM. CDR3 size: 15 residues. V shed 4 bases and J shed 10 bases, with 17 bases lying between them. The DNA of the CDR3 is TGTGCCAGCAGTTCCCCTCAGGGGTACAAGTCACCCCTCCACTTT. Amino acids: CASSSPQGYKSPLHF. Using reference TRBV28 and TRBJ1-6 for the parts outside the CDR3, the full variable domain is DVKVTQSSRYLVKRTGEKVFLECVQDMDHENMFWYRQDPGLGLRLIYFSYDVKMKEKGDIPEGYSVSREKKERFSLILESASTNQTSMYLCASSSPQGYKSPLHFGNGTRLTVT.

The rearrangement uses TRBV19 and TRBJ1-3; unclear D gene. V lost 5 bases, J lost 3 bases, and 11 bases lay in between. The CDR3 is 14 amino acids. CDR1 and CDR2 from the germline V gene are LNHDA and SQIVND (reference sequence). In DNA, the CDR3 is TGTGCCAGTAGTTTCGGCATCTATGGAAACACCATATATTTT. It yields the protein CASSFGIYGNTIYF. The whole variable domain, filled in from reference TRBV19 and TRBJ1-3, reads DGGITQSPKYLFRKEGQNVTLSCEQNLNHDAMYWYRQDPGQGLRLIYYSQIVNDFQKGDIAEGYSVSREKKESFPLTVTSAQKNPTAFYLCASSFGIYGNTIYFGEGSWLTVV.

The CDR3 nucleotides are TGCGCCAGCAGCTTGGATATGACAGGCAGCTCTTTCTTT. Translated: CASSLDMTGSSFF. The V call is TRBV5-1, the J call TRBJ1-1; the D gene is possibly TRBD1 (6 bases). Trimming removed 0 bases from V and 12 bases from J, with 15 bases in between. The CDR3 totals 13 residues. From germline, CDR1 is SGHRS and CDR2 YFSETQ.

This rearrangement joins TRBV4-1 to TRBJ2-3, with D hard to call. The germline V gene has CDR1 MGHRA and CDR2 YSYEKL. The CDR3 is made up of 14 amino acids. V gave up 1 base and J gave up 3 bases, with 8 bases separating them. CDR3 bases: TGCGCCAGCAGCCAAGTACTTGCAACAGATACGCAGTATTTT. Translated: CASSQVLATDTQYF.

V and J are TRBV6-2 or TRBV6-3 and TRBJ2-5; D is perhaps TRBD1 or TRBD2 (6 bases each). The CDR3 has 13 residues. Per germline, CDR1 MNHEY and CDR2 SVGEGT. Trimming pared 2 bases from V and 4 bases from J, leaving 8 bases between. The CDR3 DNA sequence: TGTGCCAGCAGTTACCGGGGGCCAGAGACCCAGTACTTC. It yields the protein CASSYRGPETQYF.

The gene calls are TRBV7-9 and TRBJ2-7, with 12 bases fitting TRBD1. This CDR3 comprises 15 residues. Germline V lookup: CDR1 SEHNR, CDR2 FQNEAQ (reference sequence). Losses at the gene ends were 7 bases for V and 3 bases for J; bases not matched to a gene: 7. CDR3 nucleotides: TGTGCCAGCACGTTCGGGACAGGGGGCGACTACGAGCAGTACTTC. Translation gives CASTFGTGGDYEQYF.

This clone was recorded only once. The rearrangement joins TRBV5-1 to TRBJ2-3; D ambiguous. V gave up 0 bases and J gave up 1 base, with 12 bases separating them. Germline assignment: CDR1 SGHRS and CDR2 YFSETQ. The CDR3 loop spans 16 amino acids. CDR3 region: CASSLGGGPGTDTQYF. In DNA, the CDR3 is TGCGCCAGCAGCTTGGGAGGTGGGCCTGGCACAGATACGCAGTATTTT.

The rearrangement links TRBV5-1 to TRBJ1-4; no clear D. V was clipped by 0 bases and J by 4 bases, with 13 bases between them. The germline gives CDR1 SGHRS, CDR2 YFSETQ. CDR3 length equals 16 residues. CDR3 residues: CASSLAGTSGNEKLFF. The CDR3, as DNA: TGCGCCAGCAGCTTGGCTGGTACCTCGGGTAATGAAAAACTGTTTTTT.

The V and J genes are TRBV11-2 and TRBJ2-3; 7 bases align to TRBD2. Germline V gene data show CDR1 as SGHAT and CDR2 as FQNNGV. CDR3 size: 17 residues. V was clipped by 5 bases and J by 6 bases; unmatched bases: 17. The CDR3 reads CASSRYGAGVVTDTQYF. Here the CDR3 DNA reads TGTGCCAGCAGCCGCTACGGGGCGGGAGTCGTAACGGATACGCAGTATTTT.

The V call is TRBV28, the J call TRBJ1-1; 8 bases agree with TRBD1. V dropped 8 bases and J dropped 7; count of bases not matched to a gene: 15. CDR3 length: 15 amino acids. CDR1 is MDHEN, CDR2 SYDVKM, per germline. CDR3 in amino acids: CASSGTGTIQGEAFF. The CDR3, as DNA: TGTGCCAGCTCCGGGACAGGCACCATCCAAGGTGAAGCTTTCTTT.

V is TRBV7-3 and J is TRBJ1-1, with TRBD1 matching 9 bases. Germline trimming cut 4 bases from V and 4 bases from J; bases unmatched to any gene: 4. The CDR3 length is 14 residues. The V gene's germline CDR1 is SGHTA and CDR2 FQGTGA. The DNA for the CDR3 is TGTGCCAGCAGCTGGACAGGGGAGGGCACTGAAGCTTTCTTT. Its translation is CASSWTGEGTEAFF.

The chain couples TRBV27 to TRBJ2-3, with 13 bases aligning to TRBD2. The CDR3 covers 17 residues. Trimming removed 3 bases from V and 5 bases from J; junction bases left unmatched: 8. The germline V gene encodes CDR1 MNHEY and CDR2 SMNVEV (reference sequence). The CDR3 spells CASSFGTSGNLRDTQYF. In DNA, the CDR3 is TGTGCCAGCAGTTTCGGGACTAGCGGGAATTTGAGAGATACGCAGTATTTT.

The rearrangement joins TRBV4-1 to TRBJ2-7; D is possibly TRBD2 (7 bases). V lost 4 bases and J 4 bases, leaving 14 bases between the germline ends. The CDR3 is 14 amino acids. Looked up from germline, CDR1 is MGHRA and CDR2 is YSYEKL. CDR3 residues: CASSPNGGQYEQYF. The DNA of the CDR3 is TGCGCCAGCAGCCCGAACGGGGGGCAGTACGAGCAGTACTTC.

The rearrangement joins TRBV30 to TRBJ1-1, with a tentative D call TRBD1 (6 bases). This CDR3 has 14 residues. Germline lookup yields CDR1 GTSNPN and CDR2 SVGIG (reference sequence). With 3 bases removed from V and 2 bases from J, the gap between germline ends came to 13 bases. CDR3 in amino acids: CAWRNGQLNTEAFF. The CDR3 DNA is TGTGCCTGGAGAAACGGACAGCTTAACACTGAAGCTTTCTTT. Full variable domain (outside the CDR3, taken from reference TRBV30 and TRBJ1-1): SQTIHQWPATLVQPVGSPLSLECTVEGTSNPNLYWYRQAAGRGLQLLFYSVGIGQISSEVPQNLSASRPQDRQFILSSKKLLLSDSGFYLCAWRNGQLNTEAFFGQGTRLTVV.

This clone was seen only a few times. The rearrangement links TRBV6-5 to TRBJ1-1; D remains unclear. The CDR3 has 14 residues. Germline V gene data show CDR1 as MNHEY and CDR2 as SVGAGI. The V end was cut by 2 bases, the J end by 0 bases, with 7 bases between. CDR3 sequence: CASSYESVNTEAFF. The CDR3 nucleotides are TGTGCCAGCAGTTACGAGTCAGTGAACACTGAAGCTTTCTTT.

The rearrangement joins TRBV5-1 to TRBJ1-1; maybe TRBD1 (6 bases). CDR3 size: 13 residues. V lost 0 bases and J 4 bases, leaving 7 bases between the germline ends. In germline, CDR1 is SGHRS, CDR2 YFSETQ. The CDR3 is CASSLVRGTEAFF. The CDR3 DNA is TGCGCCAGCAGCTTGGTCAGGGGCACTGAAGCTTTCTTT.